This T cell receptor (beta chain) was sequenced for a study of cytomegalovirus exposure and HLA in healthy donors. Study-level points and caveats: Later analysis identified several of the most significant clusters that appeared linked to common viral pathogens. It was only CMV serostatus that was available as immune exposure information. Later analysis identified a missense DCLRE1C variant that was linked to TCR beta V- and J-gene trimming.

With regard to this clone: Its target is not known.

The J segment lost 2 bases and the V segment lost 4 bases, leaving 9 bases of the junction unmatched. CDR3 length: 16 amino acids. In germline, CDR1 is SGDLS, CDR2 YYNGEE. PCR amplification relied on 60 Vbeta primers (plus 13 Jbeta primers). Sequencing was performed with immunoSEQ multiplex PCR; in TCRdb, only in-frame clones are kept and a portion is missing. The table records roughly 150,000 clones, 75% to 90% of them present only once. The V and J genes are TRBV9 and TRBJ1-2; 9 bases map to TRBD1. Material for sequencing was PBMCs. This receptor was taken from a male donor in good health and CMV-seronegative. CDR3 coding DNA: TGTGCCAGCAGCCCAGGGGTCGGGACAGGGAACTATGGCTACACCTTC. It encodes CASSPGVGTGNYGYTF.